This TCR beta chain was captured in a study of CD8+ T cells in alopecia areata. The germline gives CDR1 SNHLY, CDR2 FYNNEI. V gave up 7 bases and J gave up 3 bases; unmatched junction bases: 6. CDR3 length: 13 amino acids. cDNA prepared by RNA extraction and subsequent reverse transcription served as the template for sequencing. Profiling relied on immunoSEQ multiplex PCR, and the TCRdb table lists in-frame clones only, not all of them. The repertoire holds about 110,000 clones, with roughly 64% as singletons. Sequenced sample: CD8+ T cells sorted from blood. This receptor was obtained from a human donor in good health. The rearrangement links TRBV2 to TRBJ2-7; 7 bases match TRBD1. In DNA form, the CDR3 reads TGTGCCAGCACCGGGACAGAGCTCTACGAGCAGTACTTC. This gives the protein CASTGTELYEQYF.